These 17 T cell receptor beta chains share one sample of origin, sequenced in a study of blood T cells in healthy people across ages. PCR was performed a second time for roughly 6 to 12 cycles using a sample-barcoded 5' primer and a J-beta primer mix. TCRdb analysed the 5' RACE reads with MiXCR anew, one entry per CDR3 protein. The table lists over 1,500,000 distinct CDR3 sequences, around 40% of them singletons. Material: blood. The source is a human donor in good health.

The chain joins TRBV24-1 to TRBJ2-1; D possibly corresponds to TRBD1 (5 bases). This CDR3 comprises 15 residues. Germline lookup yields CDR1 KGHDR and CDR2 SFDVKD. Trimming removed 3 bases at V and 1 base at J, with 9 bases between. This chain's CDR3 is CATSDGQGSYNEQFF. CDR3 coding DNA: TGTGCCACCAGTGATGGGCAGGGATCCTACAATGAGCAGTTCTTC.

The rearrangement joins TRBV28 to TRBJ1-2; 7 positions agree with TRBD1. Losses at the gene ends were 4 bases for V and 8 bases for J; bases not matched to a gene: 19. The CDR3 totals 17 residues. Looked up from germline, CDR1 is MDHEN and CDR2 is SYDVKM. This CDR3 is CASSSPGTAGRAGGYTF. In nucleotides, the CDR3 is TGTGCCAGCAGTTCCCCCGGGACAGCAGGGCGAGCTGGCGGCTACACCTTC.

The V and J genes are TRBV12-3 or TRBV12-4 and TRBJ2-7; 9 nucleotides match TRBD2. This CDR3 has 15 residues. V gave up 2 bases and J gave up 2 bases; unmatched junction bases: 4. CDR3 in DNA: TGTGCCAGCAGTTTATCTAGCGGGATAACCTACGAGCAGTACTTC. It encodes CASSLSSGITYEQYF.

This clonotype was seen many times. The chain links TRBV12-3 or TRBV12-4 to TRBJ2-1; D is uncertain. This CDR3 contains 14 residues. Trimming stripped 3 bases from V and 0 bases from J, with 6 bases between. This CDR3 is CASSFSSSYNEQFF. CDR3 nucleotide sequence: TGTGCCAGCAGTTTCTCTAGCTCCTACAATGAGCAGTTCTTC.

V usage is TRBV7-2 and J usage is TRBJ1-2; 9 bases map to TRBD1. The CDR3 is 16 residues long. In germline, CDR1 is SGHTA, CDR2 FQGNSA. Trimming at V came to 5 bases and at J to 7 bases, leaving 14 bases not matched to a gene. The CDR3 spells CASSLKFGQGLSGYTF. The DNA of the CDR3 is TGTGCCAGCAGCCTCAAGTTCGGACAGGGGTTGAGTGGCTACACCTTC.

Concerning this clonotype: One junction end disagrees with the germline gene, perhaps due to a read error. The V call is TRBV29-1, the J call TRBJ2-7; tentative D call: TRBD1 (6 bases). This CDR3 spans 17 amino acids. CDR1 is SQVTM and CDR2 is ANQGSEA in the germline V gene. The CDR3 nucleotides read TGCAGCGTTGTAACCGTTTTCGACAGGCTAAGCTCCTTCGAGCAGTACTTC. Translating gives CSVVTVFDRLSSFEQYF.

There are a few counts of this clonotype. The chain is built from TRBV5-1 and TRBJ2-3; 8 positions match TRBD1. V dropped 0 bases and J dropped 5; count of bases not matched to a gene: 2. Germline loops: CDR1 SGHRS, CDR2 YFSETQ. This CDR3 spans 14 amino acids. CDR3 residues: CASSLDGTGDTQYF. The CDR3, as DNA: TGCGCCAGCAGCTTGGACGGGACAGGAGATACGCAGTATTTT.

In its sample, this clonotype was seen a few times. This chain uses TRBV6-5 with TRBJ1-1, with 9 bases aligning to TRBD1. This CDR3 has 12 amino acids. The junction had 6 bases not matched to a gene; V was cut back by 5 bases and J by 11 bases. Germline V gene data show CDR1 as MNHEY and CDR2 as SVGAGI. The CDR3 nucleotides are TGTGCCAGCAGTCCGGGACAGGGACGGGCTTTCTTT. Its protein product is CASSPGQGRAFF.

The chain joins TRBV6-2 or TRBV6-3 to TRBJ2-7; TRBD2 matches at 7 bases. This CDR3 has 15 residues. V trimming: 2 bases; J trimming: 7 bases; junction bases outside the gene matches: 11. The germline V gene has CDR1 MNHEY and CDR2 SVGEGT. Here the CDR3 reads CASSYRASGHNEQYF. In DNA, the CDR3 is TGTGCCAGCAGTTACCGGGCTAGCGGCCACAATGAGCAGTACTTC.

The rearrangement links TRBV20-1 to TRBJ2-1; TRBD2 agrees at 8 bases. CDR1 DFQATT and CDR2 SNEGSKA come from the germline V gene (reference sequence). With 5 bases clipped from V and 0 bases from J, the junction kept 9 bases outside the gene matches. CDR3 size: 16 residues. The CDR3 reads CSAFPFSGGSYNEQFF. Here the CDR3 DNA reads TGCAGTGCTTTTCCCTTCAGCGGGGGCTCCTACAATGAGCAGTTCTTC.

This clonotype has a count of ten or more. The CDR3 region is CSVVVGQGRKTTYEQYF. CDR3 coding DNA: TGCAGCGTTGTGGTTGGACAGGGGAGGAAAACCACCTACGAGCAGTACTTC. The chain combines TRBV29-1 with TRBJ2-7; 9 positions match TRBD1. J lost 2 bases, V lost 4 bases, and 15 bases had no gene match. CDR3 size: 17 residues. Looked up from germline, CDR1 is SQVTM and CDR2 is ANQGSEA.

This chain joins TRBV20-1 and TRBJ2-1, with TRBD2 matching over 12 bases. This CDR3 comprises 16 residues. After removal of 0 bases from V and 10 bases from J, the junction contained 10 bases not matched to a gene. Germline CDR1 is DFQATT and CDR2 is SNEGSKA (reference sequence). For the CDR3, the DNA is TGCAGTGCTAGAGATCCTACTAGCGGGGGGAGGGAAGAGCAGTTCTTC. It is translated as CSARDPTSGGREEQFF.

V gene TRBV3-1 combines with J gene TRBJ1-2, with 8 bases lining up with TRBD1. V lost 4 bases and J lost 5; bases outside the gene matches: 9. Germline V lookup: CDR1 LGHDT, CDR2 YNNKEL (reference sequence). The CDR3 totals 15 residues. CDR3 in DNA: TGTGCCAGCAGCCCCCGACAGGGGAGTCGGTATGGCTACACCTTC. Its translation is CASSPRQGSRYGYTF.

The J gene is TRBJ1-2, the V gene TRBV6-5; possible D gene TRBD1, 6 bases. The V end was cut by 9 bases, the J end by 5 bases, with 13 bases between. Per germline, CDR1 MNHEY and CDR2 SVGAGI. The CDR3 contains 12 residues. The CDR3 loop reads CASRGQTYGYTF. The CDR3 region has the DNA TGTGCCAGTCGAGGACAGACATATGGCTACACCTTC.

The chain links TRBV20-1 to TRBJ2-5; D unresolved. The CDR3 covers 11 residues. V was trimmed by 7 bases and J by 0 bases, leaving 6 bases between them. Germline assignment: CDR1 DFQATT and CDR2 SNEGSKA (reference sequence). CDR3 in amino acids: CSGWDQETQYF. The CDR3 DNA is TGCAGTGGATGGGACCAAGAGACCCAGTACTTC.

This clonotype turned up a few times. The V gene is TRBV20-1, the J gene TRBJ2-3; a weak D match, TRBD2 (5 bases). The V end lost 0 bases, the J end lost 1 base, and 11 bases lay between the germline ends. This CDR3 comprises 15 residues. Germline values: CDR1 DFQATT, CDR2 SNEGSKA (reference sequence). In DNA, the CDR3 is TGCAGTGCTAGAGATTTACGGCGGGGCACAGATACGCAGTATTTT. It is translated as CSARDLRRGTDTQYF.

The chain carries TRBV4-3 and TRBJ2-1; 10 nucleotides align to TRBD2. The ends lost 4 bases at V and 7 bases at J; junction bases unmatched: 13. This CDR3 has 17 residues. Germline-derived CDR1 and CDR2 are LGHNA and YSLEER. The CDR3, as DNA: TGCGCCAGCAGCCTTGAGGTTTCGGTAGCGGGGGGTAATGAGCAGTTCTTC. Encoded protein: CASSLEVSVAGGNEQFF.